A selection of T cell receptor beta chains follows, all from one sample in a study of PD-1 blockade in classical Hodgkin lymphoma. Profiling relied on immunoSEQ multiplex PCR, and the TCRdb table lists in-frame clones only, not all of them. This table holds approximately 150,000 clones, around 73% found once. Here the sequenced sample was peripheral blood mononuclear cells (PBMCs), taken before the second cycle of nivolumab. The receptors come from a human donor with classical Hodgkin lymphoma. Both conserved end residues are part of each CDR3. The order of the fields is J gene, clone size, D gene, V gene, CDR3 length, CDR3 protein, CDR3 DNA. A D gene is named only where the DNA matches it firmly. Expanded clones get a size class; other rows say once, few or many, or leave the size out.

TRBJ1-1 | . | . | TRBV7-9 | 12 | CASSWIITEAFF | TGTGCCAGCAGCTGGATTATCACTGAAGCTTTCTTT
TRBJ1-2 | few | TRBD1 | TRBV7-9 | 14 | CASIGPAGGYGYTF | TGTGCCAGCATAGGACCGGCAGGGGGCTATGGCTACACCTTC
TRBJ2-5 | . | TRBD2 | TRBV5-1 | 14 | CASSSPGGGETQYF | TGCGCCAGCAGCTCCCCGGGAGGGGGAGAGACCCAGTACTTC
TRBJ2-3 | . | . | TRBV18 | 13 | CASSLLSTDTQYF | TGTGCCAGCTCACTCCTTAGCACAGATACGCAGTATTTT
TRBJ1-5 | . | TRBD1 | TRBV2 | 15 | CASSWAGGYNQPQHF | TGTGCCAGCAGTTGGGCAGGGGGGTATAATCAGCCCCAGCATTTT
TRBJ2-3 | few | TRBD1 | TRBV7-6 | 16 | CASSLTGGRGADTQYF | TGTGCCAGCAGTTTAACAGGGGGCCGAGGCGCAGATACGCAGTATTTT
TRBJ2-7 | . | TRBD2 | TRBV7-8 | 18 | CASSLAASGVLLSYEQYF | TGTGCCAGCAGCTTAGCGGCTAGCGGCGTACTCCTCTCCTACGAGCAGTACTTC
TRBJ1-1 | . | . | TRBV6-1 | 14 | CASKSVNLDTEAFF | TGTGCCAGCAAATCGGTAAATTTGGACACTGAAGCTTTCTTT
TRBJ1-4 | . | TRBD1 | TRBV6-5 | 15 | CASSSETGGGEKLFF | TGTGCCAGCAGTAGCGAGACAGGGGGCGGTGAAAAACTGTTTTTT
TRBJ2-1 | . | . | TRBV7-2 | 14 | CASSLVGQTNEQFF | TGTGCCAGCAGCTTAGTTGGCCAAACCAATGAGCAGTTCTTC
TRBJ1-2 | . | TRBD1 | TRBV5-1 | 18 | CASSPPGQGANPNYGYTF | TGCGCCAGCAGCCCACCCGGACAGGGGGCAAACCCAAACTATGGCTACACCTTC
TRBJ2-5 | . | . | TRBV29-1 | 12 | CSVEKGWGTQYF | TGCAGCGTTGAAAAAGGTTGGGGGACCCAGTACTTC
TRBJ1-2 | . | TRBD1 | TRBV7-2 | 15 | CASSQGQGAYYGYTF | TGTGCCAGCAGCCAAGGACAGGGGGCCTACTATGGCTACACCTTC
TRBJ2-1 | . | . | TRBV4-1 | 16 | CASSQRDLGSYNEQFF | TGCGCCAGCAGCCAAAGGGACCTAGGCTCCTACAATGAGCAGTTCTTC
TRBJ2-2 | . | . | TRBV7-6 | 17 | CASSLTGGAGITGELFF | TGTGCCAGCAGCTTAACAGGGGGGGCCGGTATTACCGGGGAGCTGTTTTTT
TRBJ1-4 | . | . | TRBV4-2 | 14 | CASSQESSNEKLFF | TGTGCCAGCAGCCAAGAAAGCAGTAATGAAAAACTGTTTTTT
TRBJ2-2 | few | TRBD2 | TRBV2 | 14 | CASSQRGVAGELFF | TGTGCCAGCAGTCAGCGGGGGGTTGCCGGGGAGCTGTTTTTT
TRBJ2-3 | . | . | TRBV6-1 | 14 | CASTWGMGTDTQYF | TGTGCCAGCACTTGGGGAATGGGCACAGATACGCAGTATTTT
TRBJ2-1 | . | . | TRBV6-1 | 15 | CASIQREGSYNEQFF | TGTGCCAGCATTCAGCGTGAGGGCTCCTACAATGAGCAGTTCTTC
TRBJ1-1 | . | . | TRBV18 | 13 | CASSPTDRVEAFF | TGTGCCAGCTCACCTACGGACAGAGTTGAAGCTTTCTTT
TRBJ2-3 | . | . | TRBV6-5 | 11 | CASKTRDTQYF | TGTGCCAGCAAGACTCGAGATACGCAGTATTTT
TRBJ2-5 | many | . | TRBV18 | 15 | CASSPGTGAQETQYF | TGTGCCAGCTCACCCGGGACGGGAGCCCAAGAGACCCAGTACTTC
TRBJ2-5 | . | TRBD1 | TRBV7-8 | 13 | CASSRARGETQYF | TGTGCCAGCAGCCGGGCCAGGGGGGAGACCCAGTACTTC
TRBJ2-7 | few | . | TRBV6-6 | 11 | CASSENYEQYF | TGTGCCAGCAGTGAAAACTACGAGCAGTACTTC
TRBJ2-3 | . | . | TRBV2 | 14 | CASSELSFTDTQYF | TGTGCCAGCAGTGAACTCTCTTTCACAGATACGCAGTATTTT
TRBJ1-6 | . | . | TRBV9 | 12 | CASSGYNSPLHF | TGTGCCAGCAGCGGATATAATTCACCCCTCCACTTT
TRBJ2-3 | . | TRBD2 | TRBV5-6 | 18 | CASSLLGLAGGNTDTQYF | TGTGCCAGCAGCCTTTTAGGGCTAGCGGGGGGGAACACAGATACGCAGTATTTT
TRBJ2-1 | . | TRBD2 | TRBV2 | 14 | CASSFSGGDDEQFF | TGTGCCAGCAGTTTTAGCGGGGGGGATGATGAGCAGTTCTTC
TRBJ2-7 | . | . | TRBV6-6 | 15 | CASSYSSLGGYEQYF | TGTGCCAGCAGTTACTCGTCCTTGGGTGGCTACGAGCAGTACTTC
TRBJ2-7 | . | TRBD2 | TRBV10-3 | 16 | CAISESTSGGSYEQYF | TGTGCCATCAGTGAGTCAACTAGCGGGGGCTCCTACGAGCAGTACTTC
TRBJ2-2 | . | . | TRBV12-5 | 14 | CASGLRILSGELFF | TGTGCTAGTGGACTCAGGATCCTTTCCGGGGAGCTGTTTTTT
TRBJ2-3 | . | TRBD2 | TRBV4-3 | 18 | CASSPDRGLAGGTDTQYF | TGCGCCAGCAGCCCCGACCGGGGACTAGCGGGGGGGACAGATACGCAGTATTTT
TRBJ2-5 | few | . | TRBV7-7 | 13 | CASSLSPQETQYF | TGTGCTAGCAGCTTATCCCCACAAGAGACCCAGTACTTC